This T cell receptor (beta chain) was identified during a study of T cell responses to AZD1222 COVID-19 vaccine. Findings of the study overall: At baseline, seropositivity was found in only a handful of AZD1222 recipients. Every sample of the repertoires postdated the peak T cell response.

CDR1 is SGHTA and CDR2 is FQGNSA in the germline V gene. The CDR3 loop spans 15 amino acids. The V gene end was trimmed by 1 base and the J gene end by 0 bases; junction bases not matched to a gene: 2. On this clone: Its antigen is unknown. At the DNA level, this CDR3 is encoded by other sequences in the same sample as well.

Data came from immunoSEQ multiplex PCR; TCRdb stores just in-frame clones and leaves some out. Here the sample spans about 120,000 clones, 86% being singletons. The receptor was derived from an adult in good health. Sequencing used peripheral blood, obtained on day 0 of AZD1222 vaccination. The chain carries TRBV7-2 and TRBJ2-7; 8 nucleotides match TRBD1. CDR3 in amino acids: CASSLGGTGSYEQYF. The DNA of the CDR3 is TGTGCCAGCAGCTTAGGGGGGACAGGCTCCTACGAGCAGTACTTC.